The clone carrying this T cell receptor beta chain appeared a few times. Its antigen remains unidentified. The record originates from a study of T cells after yellow fever vaccination. Study-wide points: The presence of abundant clonotypes contaminating from the bulk population was possible in FACS-sorted repertoires. Only a small proportion of the clonotypes turned up in both the CD4 and the CD8 compartments, likely arising from convergent recombination.

This CDR3 comprises 14 residues. The J segment lost 6 bases and the V segment lost 7 bases, leaving 10 bases of the junction unmatched. Researchers made TCR cDNA using 5'RACE template switching, and this step added a universal primer site and UMIs. Each CDR3 protein is one row after TCRdb ran MiXCR on the 5' RACE reads. The sample carries 250,000 to 350,000 distinct CDR3 sequences, around 7% recorded once. The chain joins TRBV12-3 or TRBV12-4 to TRBJ2-7, with TRBD1 identical over 9 bases. This TCR came from a young man who received the YFV17D yellow fever vaccine. Material: PBMCs, obtained 35 to 50 days after the first yellow fever vaccination. CDR3 in amino acids: CASKPGTGYREQYF. The CDR3 DNA reads as TGTGCCAGCAAACCCGGGACAGGGTACCGCGAGCAGTACTTC.